A single sample gave rise to the 22 T cell receptor beta chains below, sequenced in a study of T cells in Graves' hyperthyroidism and ophthalmopathy. Amplification yielded TCR beta CDR3 regions, with RNA transcripts as the source. Primed by the HTBI set, a first-round RT-PCR was run on the TCR CDR3. One entry per CDR3 protein results from TCRdb running MiXCR on the multiplex PCR reads. This table has roughly 500,000 distinct CDR3 sequences, 20% to 25% appearing once. Sequenced: blood. All receptors come from a woman in her sixties or seventies with Graves' ophthalmopathy.

The V and J genes are TRBV12-5 and TRBJ2-3; no clear D gene. The V and J ends lost 6 bases and 1 base respectively, with 11 bases between them. The CDR3 length is 14 residues. CDR1 LGHNT and CDR2 FRNRAP come from the germline V gene. CDR3 protein: CASGSSGGTDTQYF. The CDR3 DNA is TGTGCTAGTGGATCCTCCGGAGGCACAGATACGCAGTATTTT.

This clonotype was seen a handful of times. The chain is built from TRBV4-1 and TRBJ2-7; TRBD2 matches at 10 bases. Unmatched junction bases numbered 4, after V lost 3 bases and J lost 2 bases. CDR1 is MGHRA, CDR2 YSYEKL, per germline. This CDR3 has 15 residues. In nucleotides, the CDR3 is TGCGCCAGCAGCCAGAGTAGCGGGGGGACCTACGAGCAGTACTTC. Amino acid sequence: CASSQSSGGTYEQYF.

Concerning this clonotype: Relative to the germline gene, one junction end is altered; a read error may explain this. The chain has TRBV10-2 and TRBJ2-7, with D possibly TRBD2 on 6 matching bases. The CDR3 contains 15 residues. Germline assignment: CDR1 WSHSY and CDR2 SAAADI. CDR3 nucleotides: TGCGCCAGCAGAGTGACTAGGAGCGGGTACTACGAGCAGTGCTTC. Its protein is CASRVTRSGYYEQCF.

The chain employs TRBV19 and TRBJ2-1, with 7 nucleotides matching TRBD2. CDR1 LNHDA and CDR2 SQIVND come from the germline V gene (reference sequence). This CDR3 is 15 amino acids long. The junction had 7 bases not matched to a gene; V was cut back by 4 bases and J by 4 bases. The CDR3 spells CASSKSREGYNEQFF. The CDR3, as DNA: TGTGCCAGTAGTAAGTCCAGGGAGGGTTACAATGAGCAGTTCTTC. Combining the CDR3 with reference TRBV19 and TRBJ2-1 gives the whole variable domain DGGITQSPKYLFRKEGQNVTLSCEQNLNHDAMYWYRQDPGQGLRLIYYSQIVNDFQKGDIAEGYSVSREKKESFPLTVTSAQKNPTAFYLCASSKSREGYNEQFFGPGTRLTVL.

The sample holds many counts of this clonotype. The rearrangement links TRBV29-1 to TRBJ2-5, with a possible D match to TRBD1 (7 bases). V was clipped by 5 bases and J by 4 bases, with 14 bases between them. CDR1 is SQVTM, CDR2 ANQGSEA, per germline. There are 13 residues in the CDR3. The CDR3 sequence is CSVYYRGGETQYF. As DNA, the CDR3 is TGCAGCGTTTACTACAGGGGAGGAGAGACCCAGTACTTC. The full variable domain, with the rest looked up from reference TRBV29-1 and TRBJ2-5, is SAVISQKPSRDICQRGTSLTIQCQVDSQVTMMFWYRQQPGQSLTLIATANQGSEATYESGFVIDKFPISRPNLTFSTLTVSNMSPEDSSIYLCSVYYRGGETQYFGPGTRLLVL.

This sequence joins TRBV20-1 and TRBJ2-7; TRBD2 might be the D (6 bases). Germline V gene sequence: CDR1 DFQATT, CDR2 SNEGSKA (reference sequence). This CDR3 has 12 amino acids. CDR3 sequence reads: CSPKRASYEQYF. CDR3 bases: TGCAGCCCTAAGCGGGCCTCCTACGAGCAGTACTTC.

Only a few counts were recorded for this clonotype. The rearrangement uses TRBV6-5 and TRBJ2-5; D gene ambiguous. The V gene lost 0 bases and the J gene lost 3 bases, with 32 bases spanning the gap. CDR3 size: 22 residues. CDR1 MNHEY and CDR2 SVGAGI come from the germline V gene. CDR3 in DNA: TGTGCCAGCAGTTACTCGATTTCTATGGGCCTCGGCCGAAAATCCTTTGAAGAGACCCAGTACTTC. It codes for CASSYSISMGLGRKSFEETQYF.

The table lists this clonotype with a few counts. The gene calls are TRBV20-1 and TRBJ2-3, with 7 bases that match TRBD2. V lost 2 bases to trimming and J lost 5 bases; unmatched junction nucleotides: 7. The CDR3 has 14 amino acids. Germline V gene sequence: CDR1 DFQATT, CDR2 SNEGSKA (reference sequence). The chain's CDR3 is CSARLRERGDTQYF. Written as DNA, the CDR3 is TGCAGTGCTAGATTGCGGGAGCGGGGAGATACGCAGTATTTT.

The chain employs TRBV15 and TRBJ2-3, with D possibly matching TRBD1 (8 bases). This CDR3 spans 16 amino acids. Per germline, CDR1 LNHNV and CDR2 YYDKDF (reference sequence). Trimming cost V 3 bases and J 1 base, with 14 bases left between them. In DNA, the CDR3 is TGTGCCACCAGCAGTGGGGGGGGACAGGGCACAGATACGCAGTATTTT. This codes for CATSSGGGQGTDTQYF.

The chain carries TRBV27 and TRBJ1-1; D remains unclear. The CDR3 is made up of 14 amino acids. Germline CDR1 and CDR2: MNHEY and SMNVEV (reference sequence). V was trimmed by 2 bases and J by 0 bases, leaving 7 bases between them. The chain's CDR3 is CASSLHRMNTEAFF. CDR3 in DNA: TGTGCCAGCAGTTTACACAGAATGAACACTGAAGCTTTCTTT.

This clonotype was recorded a few times. The rearrangement joins TRBV28 to TRBJ2-5, with D uncertain. The V gene's germline CDR1 is MDHEN and CDR2 SYDVKM. The length of the CDR3 is 14 residues. The ends were cut back, 6 bases at V and 4 bases at J, with 15 bases in the middle. The CDR3 nucleotides are TGTGCCAGCAGCCCGGTCGCCGGGTCAGAGACCCAGTACTTC. It is translated as CASSPVAGSETQYF.

This clonotype has at least ten counts. V and J are TRBV7-2 and TRBJ2-7; tentative D call: TRBD2 (5 bases). This CDR3 region has 15 residues. V was cut by 3 bases and J by 7 bases, with 19 bases left in between. The germline V gene has CDR1 SGHTA and CDR2 FQGNSA. In DNA form, the CDR3 reads TGTGCCAGCAGCTTGGCCTTCACGCGGGTGCGTGAGCAGTACTTC. Protein product: CASSLAFTRVREQYF.

This clonotype was found a few times. The rearrangement uses TRBV3-1 and TRBJ2-2, with TRBD1 identical over 7 bases. This CDR3 region has 14 residues. Germline CDR1 is LGHDT and CDR2 is YNNKEL (reference sequence). The V and J ends lost 3 bases and 6 bases, in that order; junction bases with no gene match: 4. The CDR3 is CASSHGTDPGELFF. In DNA, the CDR3 is TGTGCCAGCAGCCATGGGACAGATCCCGGGGAGCTGTTTTTT.

This clonotype came up many times. This rearrangement joins TRBV12-3 or TRBV12-4 to TRBJ2-1; D perhaps matches TRBD2 (6 bases). V lost 6 bases and J 0 bases, leaving 9 bases between the germline ends. CDR3 length: 14 amino acids. The DNA for the CDR3 is TGTGCCAGCAGGGGGGGAAACTCCTACAATGAGCAGTTCTTC. This gives the protein CASRGGNSYNEQFF.

V gene TRBV12-3 or TRBV12-4 combines with J gene TRBJ2-6; a possible D gene is TRBD1 (6 bases). The CDR3 covers 14 residues. V lost 7 bases and J 2 bases, leaving 9 bases between the germline ends. The CDR3 loop reads CASIKGAGANVLTF. In nucleotides, the CDR3 is TGTGCCAGCATTAAGGGGGCTGGGGCCAACGTCCTGACTTTC.

This sequence joins TRBV20-1 and TRBJ2-1; D may correspond to TRBD1 or TRBD2 (5 bases each). The CDR3 is 15 amino acids. CDR1 and CDR2 (germline): DFQATT, SNEGSKA (reference sequence). Trimming left V 0 bases short and J 4 bases short, with 13 bases between. In DNA form, the CDR3 reads TGCAGTGCTAGAGATCGGGGCTATCCTTACAATGAGCAGTTCTTC. The encoded protein is CSARDRGYPYNEQFF.

As concerns this clonotype: An end of the junction does not agree with germline; a read error may underlie this. The chain couples TRBV9 to TRBJ1-5; 8 bases are shared with TRBD1. The CDR3 length is 15 residues. Germline lookup yields CDR1 SGDLS and CDR2 YYNGEE. CDR3 bases: TGTGCCAGCAGCCCAACCGGACAGGGCGATCAGCCCCGGCATTTT. Its protein is CASSPTGQGDQPRHF.

This clonotype was recorded a few times. This chain joins TRBV20-1 and TRBJ1-2; tentative D call: TRBD1 (5 bases). The V end lost 6 bases, the J end lost 2 bases, and 13 bases lay between the germline ends. Germline CDR1 reads DFQATT; CDR2 reads SNEGSKA (reference sequence). This CDR3 has 13 amino acids. The CDR3 sequence: CSAPGTGNYGYTF. In nucleotides, the CDR3 is TGCAGTGCCCCTGGGACTGGGAACTATGGCTACACCTTC.

This clonotype was observed a handful of times. The rearrangement uses TRBV28 and TRBJ2-7; weak D call: TRBD1 (6 bases). Germline V lookup: CDR1 MDHEN, CDR2 SYDVKM. The CDR3 consists of 15 residues. Trimming left V 6 bases short and J 0 bases short, with 15 bases between. CDR3 sequence: CASSPTGMISYEQYF. The CDR3 coding sequence is TGTGCCAGCAGCCCAACAGGGATGATCTCCTACGAGCAGTACTTC.

This clonotype was picked up many times. CDR3 protein: CSARKPGHYEQYF. CDR3 nucleotide sequence: TGCAGTGCTAGAAAGCCGGGCCACTACGAGCAGTACTTC. V gene TRBV20-1 combines with J gene TRBJ2-7; D gene ambiguous. Trimming removed 2 bases at V and 3 bases at J, with 11 bases between. The CDR3 length is 13 residues. CDR1 DFQATT and CDR2 SNEGSKA come from the germline V gene (reference sequence).

The sample holds a few counts of this clonotype. The V gene is TRBV28, the J gene TRBJ2-5; 10 bases are shared with TRBD1. Germline V CDR1 and CDR2: MDHEN, SYDVKM. J was trimmed by 7 bases and V by 3 bases; bases with no gene match: 8. This CDR3 spans 15 amino acids. In nucleotides, the CDR3 is TGTGCCAGCAGTTTGGGACAGGGGTGGGAGGCGACCCAGTACTTC. Its protein product is CASSLGQGWEATQYF.

The chain is built from TRBV4-3 and TRBJ1-2; 9 nucleotides agree with TRBD1. Germline CDR1 and CDR2: LGHNA and YSLEER. The CDR3 totals 17 residues. V trimming: 4 bases; J trimming: 3 bases; junction bases outside the gene matches: 12. The CDR3 coding sequence is TGCGCCAGCAGCCTGTCCGGGACAGGGAGTTTTGACTATGGCTACACCTTC. Amino acids: CASSLSGTGSFDYGYTF.